A selection of T cell receptor beta chains follows, all from one sample in a study of early T cells in non-severe SARS-CoV-2 infection. Each CDR3 protein gets one entry after TCRdb re-called the 5' RACE reads with MiXCR. The sample has 20,000 to 25,000 distinct CDR3 sequences; less than 5.5% are singletons. Sequences were obtained from whole blood. The receptor source for this set is an adult who was a healthcare worker with PCR-confirmed SARS-CoV-2 infection or an uninfected control (not recorded which). CDR3s include the opening cysteine and the closing phenylalanine or tryptophan. D genes are given only for firm matches. The size entry is marked missing in some rows and otherwise reads once, few, many or a size class.

-	TRBJ1-4	-	17	TRBV3-1	TGTGCCAGCAGCCAAGAGGTCCCGACAGCCTTGGATGAAAAACTGTTTTTT	CASSQEVPTALDEKLFF
-	TRBJ2-5	-	14	TRBV20-1	TGCAGTGCTAGAGGTTCACATAGCCCGGAGACCCAGTACTTC	CSARGSHSPETQYF
few	TRBJ2-1	-	16	TRBV4-3	TGCGCCAGCAGCCAAGATAGAAGGGCGTGGGGCAATGAGCAGTTCTTC	CASSQDRRAWGNEQFF
-	TRBJ1-1	-	12	TRBV28	TGTGCCAGCAGCCTGGGGGGGAAAGAAGCTTTCTTT	CASSLGGKEAFF
many	TRBJ2-1	TRBD1	16	TRBV7-2	TGTGCCAGCAGCGGCTGGGATACAGGGGGCTCCAATGAGCAGTTCTTC	CASSGWDTGGSNEQFF
many	TRBJ2-4	-	17	TRBV24-1	TGTGCCACCAGTGATAGTCACATGGCGGGAGCCAAAAACATTCAGTACTTC	CATSDSHMAGAKNIQYF
many	TRBJ2-7	TRBD2	14	TRBV4-3	TGCGCCAGCAGCCAAAGGACTAGCGGAGACGAGCAGTACTTC	CASSQRTSGDEQYF
few	TRBJ2-4	TRBD2	18	TRBV7-9	TGTGCCAGCAGCTCCCGACTAGGGCGGGAGGGCGGAGGAAACATTCAGTACTTC	CASSSRLGREGGGNIQYF
many	TRBJ2-7	-	13	TRBV10-3	TGTGCCATCAGTGAGGGGGACTCCTACGAGCAGTACTTC	CAISEGDSYEQYF
-	TRBJ1-6	TRBD1	15	TRBV6-6	TGTGCCAGCAGCCTGGGACAGGAGGGTAATTCACCCCTCCACTTT	CASSLGQEGNSPLHF
many	TRBJ2-2	TRBD2	15	TRBV7-9	TGTGCCAGCAGCTCCAACTTAGCGGGATCCGGGGAGCTGTTTTTT	CASSSNLAGSGELFF
many	TRBJ1-2	-	16	TRBV4-3	TGCGCCAGCAGCCAGGATACCCGGGGAGCCAACTATGGCTACACCTTC	CASSQDTRGANYGYTF
few	TRBJ2-1	TRBD1	15	TRBV20-1	TGCAGTGCTATCCCCGGGACAGGGAACTACAATGAGCAGTTCTTC	CSAIPGTGNYNEQFF
many	TRBJ2-3	-	16	TRBV5-4	TGTGCCAGCAGCATTAGTAGCGGTCCTAGCACAGATACGCAGTATTTT	CASSISSGPSTDTQYF
-	TRBJ2-1	-	14	TRBV6-2/TRBV6-3	TGTGCCAGCAGTTACAATGGGGCGCGGGGTGAGCAGTTCTTC	CASSYNGARGEQFF
many	TRBJ1-2	TRBD1	17	TRBV19	TGTGCCAGTAGTACCAAGTATCGGCAGGGGGTTAACTATGGCTACACCTTC	CASSTKYRQGVNYGYTF
many	TRBJ1-1	-	16	TRBV20-1	TGCAGTGCTAGAGATCGGCCCGGAGAGGGTAAAACTGAAGCTTTCTTT	CSARDRPGEGKTEAFF
-	TRBJ2-7	TRBD1	13	TRBV29-1	TGCAGCGTTGCGGGACAGCAGATTTACGAGCAGTACTTC	CSVAGQQIYEQYF
many	TRBJ2-1	-	17	TRBV11-2	TGTGCCAGCAGTCCCCTGGAGTCTTCCTTCTCCTACAATGAGCAGTTCTTC	CASSPLESSFSYNEQFF
many	TRBJ1-1	-	14	TRBV5-5	TGTGCCAGCAGCTTGTCTTCTTACATCTCTGAAGCTTTCTTT	CASSLSSYISEAFF
many	TRBJ2-1	TRBD2	14	TRBV5-5	TGTGCCAGCAGGGTTGCGGGAGGGCCGGGTCGTAAATTCTTC	CASRVAGGPGRKFF
-	TRBJ2-1	-	15	TRBV9	TGTGCCAGCAGCGTAGGTCTAGCGAGGTACAATGAGCAGTTCTTC	CASSVGLARYNEQFF
-	TRBJ1-2	TRBD1	16	TRBV7-8	TGTGCCAGCAGCCTCACCGGGACAGGGTTTTTGTATGGCTACACCTTC	CASSLTGTGFLYGYTF
few	TRBJ2-1	-	15	TRBV14	TGTGCCAGCAGCCAAGTTGCGGGGGCTGCAAATGAGCAGTTCTTC	CASSQVAGAANEQFF
-	TRBJ1-2	TRBD1	16	TRBV20-1	TGCAGTGCTTCATCAACTGGAACAGGGGCCCACTATGGCTGCACCTTC	CSASSTGTGAHYGCTF
many	TRBJ1-1	TRBD1	14	TRBV19	TGTGCCAGTAGTTTAAGGACAGGGGGCAGTGAAGCTTTCTTT	CASSLRTGGSEAFF
few	TRBJ2-5	-	12	TRBV2	TGTGCCAGCAATCGGGGACTAGAGACCCAGTACTTC	CASNRGLETQYF